The 20 T cell receptor beta chains listed next were all sequenced from one sample in a study of blood T cell repertoires in COVID-19. Sequenced by immunoSEQ multiplex PCR; TCRdb stores in-frame clones only, minus some. The table includes some 320,000 clones, around 88% detected once. Sequenced material: peripheral blood. These receptors were obtained from a woman in her thirties who had recovered from COVID-19.

The CDR3 protein is CASSADLQGERPQHF. The CDR3 DNA reads as TGTGCCAGCAGTGCTGACTTACAGGGAGAGAGGCCCCAGCATTTT. The rearrangement joins TRBV2 to TRBJ1-5; D is perhaps TRBD1 (6 bases). Trimming removed 4 bases at V and 9 bases at J, with 19 bases between. Germline CDR1 reads SNHLY; CDR2 reads FYNNEI. CDR3 length equals 15 residues. The full variable domain, its missing parts supplied by reference TRBV2 and TRBJ1-5, is EPEVTQTPSHQVTQMGQEVILRCVPISNHLYFYWYRQILGQKVEFLVSFYNNEISEKSEIFDDQFSVERPDGSNFTLKIRSTKLEDSAMYFCASSADLQGERPQHFGDGTRLSIL.

The gene calls are TRBV4-3 and TRBJ2-1, with D maybe TRBD2 (6 bases). The germline CDR1 and CDR2 sequences are LGHNA and YSLEER. Deletions cut 5 bases from V and 7 bases from J, with 15 bases between. CDR3 length equals 14 residues. The CDR3 coding sequence is TGCGCCAGCAGCTATTGGGGAGGTGAAAATGAGCAGTTCTTC. Protein: CASSYWGGENEQFF.

J is TRBJ2-3 and V is TRBV10-3; 13 bases align to TRBD2. CDR1 ENHRY and CDR2 SYGVKD come from the germline V gene. V gave up 3 bases and J gave up 4 bases; unmatched junction bases: 4. The CDR3 has 16 residues. CDR3 bases: TGTGCCATCAGTGATGGGACTAGCGGGGCAGCAGATACGCAGTATTTT. It specifies CAISDGTSGAADTQYF.

The J gene is TRBJ2-1, the V gene TRBV29-1, with 7 bases aligning to TRBD2. This CDR3 has 12 residues. The junction had 6 bases not matched to a gene; V was cut back by 7 bases and J by 6 bases. CDR1 and CDR2 from the germline V gene are SQVTM and ANQGSEA. DNA of the CDR3: TGCAGCGGACGGACTAGGCCCAATGAGCAGTTCTTC. It codes for CSGRTRPNEQFF.

The chain carries TRBV6-5 and TRBJ1-1; D is unresolved. V lost 5 bases to trimming and J lost 0 bases, with 7 bases between them. CDR1 and CDR2 (germline): MNHEY, SVGAGI. There are 13 residues in the CDR3. Here the CDR3 reads CASSRTVNTEAFF. In nucleotides, the CDR3 is TGTGCCAGCAGTCGAACAGTGAACACTGAAGCTTTCTTT.

The V call is TRBV5-1, the J call TRBJ2-5, with 10 bases lining up with TRBD2. V lost 4 bases to trimming and J lost 0 bases; unmatched junction nucleotides: 9. The CDR3 loop spans 17 amino acids. The germline CDR1 and CDR2 sequences are SGHRS and YFSETQ. The DNA of the CDR3 is TGCGCCAGCAGCGTACGCATTAGCGGGGGGTACCAAGAGACCCAGTACTTC. Protein sequence: CASSVRISGGYQETQYF.

This clone was counted between two and nine times. The genes are TRBV12-3 or TRBV12-4 and TRBJ2-5, with a tentative D call TRBD2 (6 bases). The CDR3 runs 12 residues. Trimming took off 3 bases at V and 11 bases at J, with 13 bases between the two ends. This chain's CDR3 is CASSFTSRNQYF. DNA of the CDR3: TGTGCCAGCAGTTTTACTAGCCGAAATCAGTACTTC.

This chain joins TRBV10-2 and TRBJ1-2; D might be TRBD1 (6 bases). V lost 8 bases to trimming and J lost 4 bases, with 11 bases between them. The CDR3 length is 12 residues. Germline V gene lookup returns CDR1 WSHSY and CDR2 SAAADI. CDR3 bases: TGCGCCAGCGGGGACAACGTCTATGGCTACACCTTC. This translates into CASGDNVYGYTF.

V gene TRBV4-2 combines with J gene TRBJ1-6; 10 bases fit TRBD1. Germline V gives CDR1 LGHNA, CDR2 YNFKEQ. V trimming: 7 bases; J trimming: 14 bases; junction bases outside the gene matches: 14. CDR3 length: 15 amino acids. The CDR3 loop is CASKLQTGDRGSLHF. DNA of the CDR3: TGTGCCAGCAAACTCCAGACCGGGGACAGGGGATCCCTCCACTTT.

The chain links TRBV18 to TRBJ1-5; possibly TRBD1 for D (5 bases). The germline V and J ends were trimmed by 3 bases and 0 bases, with 15 bases remaining between them. The germline CDR1 and CDR2 sequences are KGHSH and LQKENI. CDR3 size: 17 residues. CDR3 amino acids: CASSPVDSLYSNQPQHF. The CDR3, as DNA: TGTGCCAGCTCACCTGTCGACAGCTTATATAGCAATCAGCCCCAGCATTTT.

This chain connects TRBV2 to TRBJ1-6; 8 bases map to TRBD1. The V and J ends lost 7 bases and 7 bases, in that order; junction bases with no gene match: 9. CDR3 length: 15 residues. The germline V gene encodes CDR1 SNHLY and CDR2 FYNNEI. The CDR3 protein is CASTTDRGSNSPLHF. The CDR3 nucleotides read TGTGCCAGCACCACCGACAGGGGTTCAAATTCACCCCTCCACTTT.

V gene TRBV5-1 combines with J gene TRBJ2-2, with D uncertain. V was cut by 4 bases and J by 5 bases, with 9 bases left in between. Germline lookup yields CDR1 SGHRS and CDR2 YFSETQ. This CDR3 spans 13 amino acids. CDR3 loop: CASSEVPTGELFF. In DNA, the CDR3 is TGCGCCAGCAGCGAGGTCCCGACCGGGGAGCTGTTTTTT.

V usage is TRBV28 and J usage is TRBJ2-2, with D possibly being TRBD2 (7 bases). Trimming left V 3 bases short and J 7 bases short, with 12 bases between. The CDR3 extends over 14 amino acids. CDR1 is MDHEN, CDR2 SYDVKM, per germline. The CDR3 DNA sequence: TGTGCCAGCAGTTTGGCGGGGGCTAGCGGGGAGCTGTTTTTT. This sequence encodes CASSLAGASGELFF.

On this clone: Within the sample, other DNA sequences also encode this same CDR3. The chain couples TRBV5-1 to TRBJ2-3, with unresolved D. This CDR3 spans 12 amino acids. V lost 0 bases and J 6 bases, leaving 5 bases between the germline ends. Germline loops: CDR1 SGHRS, CDR2 YFSETQ. The CDR3 sequence is CASSLAGDTQYF. In nucleotides, the CDR3 is TGCGCCAGCAGCTTGGCAGGCGATACGCAGTATTTT.

The rearrangement uses TRBV7-2 and TRBJ1-2, with D unresolved. The CDR3 extends over 12 amino acids. The V gene's germline CDR1 is SGHTA and CDR2 FQGNSA. The V gene lost 5 bases and the J gene lost 1 base, with 5 bases spanning the gap. The CDR3 coding sequence is TGTGCCAGCAGCGAGGGTAACTATGGCTACACCTTC. Translation gives CASSEGNYGYTF.

V is TRBV28 and J is TRBJ2-3; D call uncertain. CDR1 is MDHEN, CDR2 SYDVKM, per germline. The CDR3 spans 12 residues. V shed 3 bases and J shed 6 bases, with 7 bases lying between them. CDR3 DNA: TGTGCCAGCAGTTTCCCAATGGATACGCAGTATTTT. Amino acids: CASSFPMDTQYF.

The chain joins TRBV27 to TRBJ2-1, with D perhaps matching TRBD2 (6 bases). Germline V gene data show CDR1 as MNHEY and CDR2 as SMNVEV (reference sequence). Trimming pared 2 bases from V and 5 bases from J, leaving 13 bases between. The CDR3 length is 15 residues. In DNA form, the CDR3 reads TGTGCCAGCAGTTTAGGGCGGGGCTCACACAATGAGCAGTTCTTC. Translated: CASSLGRGSHNEQFF.

The J gene is TRBJ1-2, the V gene TRBV9; 7 bases map to TRBD1. In germline, CDR1 is SGDLS, CDR2 YYNGEE. Unmatched junction bases numbered 9, after V lost 0 bases and J lost 7 bases. This CDR3 spans 15 amino acids. The chain's CDR3 is CASSVDTDRRRGYTF. DNA of the CDR3: TGTGCCAGCAGCGTAGATACGGACAGGCGGCGTGGCTACACCTTC.

The V gene is TRBV4-3, the J gene TRBJ2-2, with 10 bases that match TRBD2. J gave up 6 bases and V 1 base, and 8 bases lay outside the gene matches. The germline V gene has CDR1 LGHNA and CDR2 YSLEER. The CDR3 totals 17 residues. CDR3 sequence reads: CASSQARSGGRPGELFF. CDR3 coding DNA: TGCGCCAGCAGCCAAGCCCGTAGCGGGGGGCGTCCCGGGGAGCTGTTTTTT.

This chain connects TRBV14 to TRBJ1-5; D is undetermined. The CDR3 length is 13 residues. Trimming pared 0 bases from V and 7 bases from J, leaving 7 bases between. In germline, CDR1 is SGHDN, CDR2 FVKESK. Here the CDR3 DNA reads TGTGCCAGCAGCCAAGATATAGAACAGCCCCAGCATTTT. Translating gives CASSQDIEQPQHF.